This paragraph reports one T cell receptor beta chain. Its cognate antigen is unknown. This CDR3 is 15 amino acids long. In germline, CDR1 is SGHTA, CDR2 FQGNSA. V was trimmed by 3 bases and J by 7 bases, leaving 18 bases between them. This specimen comes from a study of cytomegalovirus exposure and HLA in healthy donors. The study's findings and limits: It has been reported that TCR beta sequences accurately predicted the HLA-A and HLA-B alleles of most subjects. In a later analysis, compared with equally common non-associated chains, HLA-associated beta chains were more expanded. Sequencing likely caused a cluster of highly shared sequence variants. Later on, a genetic analysis was performed. It linked a missense variant in DCLRE1C with V- and J-gene trimming of TCR beta.

Vbeta (60) and Jbeta (13) primers were used in the PCR. Assay used: immunoSEQ multiplex PCR; TCRdb lists only in-frame clones, some missing. The sample includes roughly 130,000 clones, about 66% seen only once; the top ten take about 1.5%. The specimen sequenced was PBMCs. This sequence joins TRBV7-2 and TRBJ2-5; D might be TRBD2 (6 bases). The clonotype comes from a man aged 25-45 years in good health and CMV-seropositive. CDR3 region: CASSFYFGGESTQYF. CDR3 nucleotide sequence: TGTGCCAGCAGCTTCTACTTCGGGGGAGAGTCGACCCAGTACTTC.